A selection of T cell receptor beta chains follows, all from one sample in a study of T-cell reconstitution after alpha-beta-depleted transplantation in children. Via MiXCR, TCRdb re-called the PCR reads, giving one row per CDR3 protein. The data show 200,000 to 300,000 distinct CDR3 sequences, approximately 8.9% seen once. This material consisted of PBMCs, mostly from graft donor cells, taken 180 days after TCRalphabeta/CD19-depleted stem cell transplant. All receptors derive from a male patient under 18 who had a stem cell transplant for acute lymphoblastic leukemia, so the T cells may come from the graft donor. CDR3s include the opening cysteine and the closing phenylalanine or tryptophan. Each record gives: clone size, V gene, J gene, D gene, CDR3 DNA, CDR3 protein. The D gene is left open where the match is weak. Rows may omit the clone size; those that give it use once, few, many or a size class.

abundance: many
v_gene: TRBV28
j_gene: TRBJ2-1
d_gene: TRBD2
CDR3nt: TGTGCCAGCAGTTCCTCCCCTGGGGTAGCGGGAGGGCCCTACAATGAGCAGTTCTTC
CDR3aa: CASSSSPGVAGGPYNEQFF

abundance: many
v_gene: TRBV12-3/TRBV12-4
j_gene: TRBJ2-7
d_gene: NA
CDR3nt: TGTGCCAGCAGCCCGCGGACGGGGACTCTCTACGAGCAGTACTTC
CDR3aa: CASSPRTGTLYEQYF

abundance: many
v_gene: TRBV7-9
j_gene: TRBJ1-1
d_gene: NA
CDR3nt: TGTGCCAGCAGCGCCGGGCCAACAATGGGCACTGAAGCTTTCTTT
CDR3aa: CASSAGPTMGTEAFF

abundance: many
v_gene: TRBV7-9
j_gene: TRBJ2-5
d_gene: NA
CDR3nt: TGTGCCAGCAGCTTAAGTGGGGGTGTCGAGACCCAGTACTTC
CDR3aa: CASSLSGGVETQYF

abundance: many
v_gene: TRBV20-1
j_gene: TRBJ1-5
d_gene: TRBD1
CDR3nt: TGCAGTGCCCGACAGGGGATGAGTCAGCCCCAGCATTTT
CDR3aa: CSARQGMSQPQHF

abundance: many
v_gene: TRBV27
j_gene: TRBJ2-3
d_gene: NA
CDR3nt: TGTGCCAGCAGTTTATACCCCGGCGGAGTTCGATCCAGGCGCACAGATACGCAGTATTTT
CDR3aa: CASSLYPGGVRSRRTDTQYF

abundance: NA
v_gene: TRBV19
j_gene: TRBJ2-3
d_gene: TRBD2
CDR3nt: TGTGCCAGTAATTTAGCGGGGCGCCGGAGCACAGATACGCAGTATTTT
CDR3aa: CASNLAGRRSTDTQYF

abundance: many
v_gene: TRBV7-9
j_gene: TRBJ1-1
d_gene: NA
CDR3nt: TGTGCCAGCAGCGGCACAGGGATGAACACTGAAGCTTTCTTT
CDR3aa: CASSGTGMNTEAFF

abundance: many
v_gene: TRBV7-2
j_gene: TRBJ2-7
d_gene: NA
CDR3nt: TGTGCCAGCAGCTTCGAGGGGGGCCCCTCCTACGAGCAGTACTTC
CDR3aa: CASSFEGGPSYEQYF

abundance: many
v_gene: TRBV28
j_gene: TRBJ1-2
d_gene: NA
CDR3nt: TGTGCCAGCAGGACAGCCGCTAACTATGGCTACACCTTC
CDR3aa: CASRTAANYGYTF

abundance: many
v_gene: TRBV27
j_gene: TRBJ1-1
d_gene: NA
CDR3nt: TGTGCCAGCAGTTGGGGGGGACTCATGAACACTGAAGCTTTCTTT
CDR3aa: CASSWGGLMNTEAFF

abundance: many
v_gene: TRBV11-2
j_gene: TRBJ1-2
d_gene: TRBD1
CDR3nt: TGTGCCAGCAGCCAGGGGGCGGTCAGAAGCTATGGCTACACCTTC
CDR3aa: CASSQGAVRSYGYTF

abundance: few
v_gene: TRBV2
j_gene: TRBJ2-5
d_gene: NA
CDR3nt: TGTGCCAGCCTCGCGGGATGGGAGACCCAGTACTTC
CDR3aa: CASLAGWETQYF

abundance: NA
v_gene: TRBV5-4
j_gene: TRBJ2-2
d_gene: NA
CDR3nt: TGTGCCAGCAGCTTGGAAGCCGCGGGGCGGGTTACCGGGGAGCTGTTTTTT
CDR3aa: CASSLEAAGRVTGELFF

abundance: many
v_gene: TRBV2
j_gene: TRBJ1-2
d_gene: NA
CDR3nt: TGTGCCAGCATGTACGTCAGCTATGGCTACACCTTC
CDR3aa: CASMYVSYGYTF

abundance: many
v_gene: TRBV4-3
j_gene: TRBJ1-4
d_gene: TRBD1
CDR3nt: TGCGCCAGCAGCCAAGAGGACAGGGGCCTTAATGAAAAACTGTTTTTT
CDR3aa: CASSQEDRGLNEKLFF

abundance: many
v_gene: TRBV10-2
j_gene: TRBJ2-7
d_gene: NA
CDR3nt: TGCGCCAGCAGGCCCGACAGAGACCCCTACGAGCAGTACTTC
CDR3aa: CASRPDRDPYEQYF

abundance: many
v_gene: TRBV7-2
j_gene: TRBJ2-3
d_gene: NA
CDR3nt: TGTGCCAGCAGCTTAGGTCGGAGGGGCACAGATACGCAGTATTTT
CDR3aa: CASSLGRRGTDTQYF

abundance: many
v_gene: TRBV5-1
j_gene: TRBJ1-2
d_gene: NA
CDR3nt: TGCGCCAGCAGCTGGGGGTTTGAGGGGCTCTATGGCTACACCTTC
CDR3aa: CASSWGFEGLYGYTF

abundance: many
v_gene: TRBV28
j_gene: TRBJ1-2
d_gene: TRBD1
CDR3nt: TGTGCCAGCAGTTTGACAGGGGTCTATGGCTACACCTTC
CDR3aa: CASSLTGVYGYTF

abundance: many
v_gene: TRBV6-5
j_gene: TRBJ2-3
d_gene: NA
CDR3nt: TGTGCCAGCAGTTACGACTGGGGCACAGATACGCAGTATTTT
CDR3aa: CASSYDWGTDTQYF

abundance: many
v_gene: TRBV6-2/TRBV6-3
j_gene: TRBJ2-1
d_gene: NA
CDR3nt: TGTGCCAGCAGCTTACTCGGAGGTGGAGGGGGCGCCTACAATGAGCAGTTCTTC
CDR3aa: CASSLLGGGGGAYNEQFF

abundance: many
v_gene: TRBV5-5
j_gene: TRBJ1-3
d_gene: NA
CDR3nt: TGTGCCAGCAGAATAGACAGTACCCGACAAAACACCATATATTTT
CDR3aa: CASRIDSTRQNTIYF

abundance: NA
v_gene: TRBV4-1
j_gene: TRBJ2-3
d_gene: TRBD1
CDR3nt: TGCGCCAGCAGCCAAGACCCCGGGACAGGGGCCACCCATACGCAGTATTTT
CDR3aa: CASSQDPGTGATHTQYF

abundance: many
v_gene: TRBV20-1
j_gene: TRBJ2-3
d_gene: NA
CDR3nt: TGCAGTGCTATTAGCCCCACGGAAGATACGCAGTATTTT
CDR3aa: CSAISPTEDTQYF

abundance: many
v_gene: TRBV20-1
j_gene: TRBJ2-7
d_gene: NA
CDR3nt: TGCAGTGCTAGGGCGAGACGGGACTACGAGCAGTACTTC
CDR3aa: CSARARRDYEQYF

abundance: many
v_gene: TRBV14
j_gene: TRBJ2-6
d_gene: NA
CDR3nt: TGTGCCAGCAGCTGGGGGGCCAACGTCCTGACTTTC
CDR3aa: CASSWGANVLTF

abundance: many
v_gene: TRBV4-3
j_gene: TRBJ1-2
d_gene: TRBD1
CDR3nt: TGCGCCAGCAGCCAAGACCAGGGACAGGGGGCCTATGGCTACACCTTC
CDR3aa: CASSQDQGQGAYGYTF

abundance: few
v_gene: TRBV28
j_gene: TRBJ1-5
d_gene: TRBD1
CDR3nt: TGTGCCAGCAGTCTCGAGACAGGGACAAGGAACCAGCCCCAGCATTTT
CDR3aa: CASSLETGTRNQPQHF

abundance: NA
v_gene: TRBV20-1
j_gene: TRBJ1-2
d_gene: NA
CDR3nt: TGCAGTGCCCTAGCCCTGGGCCAGCTAGGGGACAAGATGTTTGGCTACACCTTC
CDR3aa: CSALALGQLGDKMFGYTF

abundance: many
v_gene: TRBV7-3
j_gene: TRBJ2-1
d_gene: NA
CDR3nt: TGTGCCAGCAGCTTAGAGGGGTTAGCCTACAATGAGCAGTTCTTC
CDR3aa: CASSLEGLAYNEQFF

abundance: many
v_gene: TRBV5-1
j_gene: TRBJ2-2
d_gene: NA
CDR3nt: TGCGCCAGCAGGCCCCAACAGGTTAACACCGGGGAGCTGTTTTTT
CDR3aa: CASRPQQVNTGELFF

abundance: many
v_gene: TRBV15
j_gene: TRBJ2-5
d_gene: TRBD1
CDR3nt: TGTGCCACCAGCAGAGCAGGTGGATTTACGGGACAGGGAGAGACCCAGTACTTC
CDR3aa: CATSRAGGFTGQGETQYF

abundance: few
v_gene: TRBV19
j_gene: TRBJ2-7
d_gene: TRBD2
CDR3nt: TGTGCCAGTAGTCAGACTAGCGGCTCCTACGAGCAGTACTTC
CDR3aa: CASSQTSGSYEQYF

abundance: many
v_gene: TRBV10-3
j_gene: TRBJ2-5
d_gene: NA
CDR3nt: TGTGCCATCAGTGAGTCGGAGGCGGTCGAGACCCAGTACTTC
CDR3aa: CAISESEAVETQYF

abundance: many
v_gene: TRBV27
j_gene: TRBJ2-1
d_gene: TRBD2
CDR3nt: TGTGCCAGCAGTCCGGGACTAGCGGGAGGCCCCTACAATGAGCAGTTCTTC
CDR3aa: CASSPGLAGGPYNEQFF

abundance: many
v_gene: TRBV12-3/TRBV12-4
j_gene: TRBJ1-4
d_gene: NA
CDR3nt: TGTGCCAGCAGTCGCGTAGCTCCTCACCTGAGGACTAATGAAAAACTGTTTTTT
CDR3aa: CASSRVAPHLRTNEKLFF

abundance: few
v_gene: TRBV4-1
j_gene: TRBJ1-4
d_gene: TRBD1
CDR3nt: TGCGCCAGCAGCCACCACAAAGGGACAGGGGGCGAGGCTAATGAAAAACTGTTTTTT
CDR3aa: CASSHHKGTGGEANEKLFF

abundance: many
v_gene: TRBV7-2
j_gene: TRBJ2-2
d_gene: NA
CDR3nt: TGTGCCAGCAGCTCCGGGGCACCTAACACCGGGGAGCTGTTTTTT
CDR3aa: CASSSGAPNTGELFF

abundance: NA
v_gene: TRBV7-6
j_gene: TRBJ2-1
d_gene: TRBD1
CDR3nt: TGTGCCAGCAGCACGGGGACAGACTACAATGAGCAGTTCTTC
CDR3aa: CASSTGTDYNEQFF

abundance: many
v_gene: TRBV25-1
j_gene: TRBJ2-6
d_gene: NA
CDR3nt: TGTGCCAGCAGCCCCCGGGCCTCTGGGGCCAACGTCCTGACTTTC
CDR3aa: CASSPRASGANVLTF

abundance: few
v_gene: TRBV5-6
j_gene: TRBJ2-1
d_gene: NA
CDR3nt: TGTGCCAGCAGCTTGTCCCAGCACAATGAGCAGTTCTTC
CDR3aa: CASSLSQHNEQFF

abundance: once
v_gene: TRBV19
j_gene: TRBJ1-1
d_gene: NA
CDR3nt: TGTGCCAGTAGTCCTCCCGAGGGGTGGACTGAAGCTTTCTTT
CDR3aa: CASSPPEGWTEAFF

abundance: many
v_gene: TRBV29-1
j_gene: TRBJ2-7
d_gene: TRBD2
CDR3nt: TGCAGCGTTGAAAGCGATAGGGAGGGGACCTACGAGCAGTACTTC
CDR3aa: CSVESDREGTYEQYF

abundance: many
v_gene: TRBV9
j_gene: TRBJ2-7
d_gene: TRBD2
CDR3nt: TGTGCCAGCAGCGTTGGACTAGCGGGAGAGAACGAGCAGTACTTC
CDR3aa: CASSVGLAGENEQYF

abundance: many
v_gene: TRBV11-2
j_gene: TRBJ2-2
d_gene: NA
CDR3nt: TGTGCCAGCAGCTTAGCTCACAGGGTATGGACCGGGGAGCTGTTTTTT
CDR3aa: CASSLAHRVWTGELFF

abundance: many
v_gene: TRBV5-6
j_gene: TRBJ1-1
d_gene: NA
CDR3nt: TGTGCCAGCAGCTTTACCGGGACCGAAGCTTTCTTT
CDR3aa: CASSFTGTEAFF

abundance: many
v_gene: TRBV7-2
j_gene: TRBJ2-3
d_gene: TRBD2
CDR3nt: TGTGCCAGCAACCGAATCGGGACTAGCGGGAGGGGGGATACGCAGTATTTT
CDR3aa: CASNRIGTSGRGDTQYF

abundance: many
v_gene: TRBV10-3
j_gene: TRBJ1-2
d_gene: NA
CDR3nt: TGTGCCATCGAAATGGGACGGAACTATGGCTACACCTTC
CDR3aa: CAIEMGRNYGYTF

abundance: few
v_gene: TRBV6-1
j_gene: TRBJ2-7
d_gene: TRBD1
CDR3nt: TGTGCCAGCAGTCGACACAGGGGTTTGGACGAGCAGTACTTC
CDR3aa: CASSRHRGLDEQYF

abundance: many
v_gene: TRBV12-3/TRBV12-4
j_gene: TRBJ2-7
d_gene: NA
CDR3nt: TGTGCCAGCAGTTTAGGGGGGGCGGAAGGCTACGAGCAGTACTTC
CDR3aa: CASSLGGAEGYEQYF

abundance: many
v_gene: TRBV6-5
j_gene: TRBJ1-2
d_gene: NA
CDR3nt: TGTGCCAGCAGTTACGGGACCCGGGAGTCTAACTATGGCTACACCTTC
CDR3aa: CASSYGTRESNYGYTF

abundance: many
v_gene: TRBV10-1
j_gene: TRBJ2-5
d_gene: TRBD1
CDR3nt: TGCGCCAGCAGTGAGTCTGCAGGGGGCCCTGAGACCCAGTACTTC
CDR3aa: CASSESAGGPETQYF

abundance: many
v_gene: TRBV6-5
j_gene: TRBJ2-5
d_gene: NA
CDR3nt: TGTGCCAGCAGCCCACGCGGGGTTGAGACCCAGTACTTC
CDR3aa: CASSPRGVETQYF

abundance: many
v_gene: TRBV7-3
j_gene: TRBJ1-6
d_gene: NA
CDR3nt: TGTGCCAGCAGCCCCACAGTGAATTCACCCCTCCACTTT
CDR3aa: CASSPTVNSPLHF

abundance: NA
v_gene: TRBV7-3
j_gene: TRBJ2-2
d_gene: NA
CDR3nt: TGTGCCAGCAGCCAGAGCGGGTTGAACACCGGGGAGCTGTTTTTT
CDR3aa: CASSQSGLNTGELFF

abundance: NA
v_gene: TRBV28
j_gene: TRBJ2-3
d_gene: NA
CDR3nt: TGTGCCAGCAGTTTTAAGAGGACCTCACCCACCACAGATACGCAGTATTTT
CDR3aa: CASSFKRTSPTTDTQYF

abundance: many
v_gene: TRBV15
j_gene: TRBJ2-1
d_gene: TRBD1
CDR3nt: TGTGCCACCATCCAACTTCCAGGGGGCCACTACAATGAGCAGTTCTTC
CDR3aa: CATIQLPGGHYNEQFF

abundance: many
v_gene: TRBV9
j_gene: TRBJ2-1
d_gene: NA
CDR3nt: TGTGCCAGCGGTTATTTCGGTATGGGGCCCGACGATGAGCAGTTCTTC
CDR3aa: CASGYFGMGPDDEQFF